This paragraph covers one TCR beta chain sequence. Its specificity is not known. Researchers ran the PCR with 60 Vbeta and 13 Jbeta primers. Data came from immunoSEQ multiplex PCR; TCRdb stores just in-frame clones and leaves some out. The sample consists of 95,000 to 150,000 clones, approximately 10% of them appearing once. The germline V gene encodes CDR1 SGHNT and CDR2 YYREEE (reference sequence). The CDR3 has 17 amino acids. The V segment lost 0 bases and the J segment 9 bases; nucleotides outside the gene matches: 13. This record belongs to a study of cytomegalovirus exposure and HLA in healthy donors. Overall study findings and caveats: A later analysis showed that HLA-associated TCR beta chains had undergone more clonal expansion than equally common others.

The sample was PBMCs. The genes are TRBV5-4 and TRBJ2-1; 9 bases are shared with TRBD2. This clonotype was obtained from a woman aged 18-30 years in good health and CMV-seropositive. CDR3 sequence: CASSLGGAGGYHGEQFF. DNA for the CDR3: TGTGCCAGCAGCTTGGGTGGCGCGGGAGGGTACCACGGTGAGCAGTTCTTC.